Below, 3 T cell receptor beta chains from the same sample are listed, as sequenced in a study of OX40 agonist ivuxolimab in advanced cancers. The library was produced with the immunoSEQ multiplex PCR assay. This immuneACCESS table, as held by TCRdb, lists in-frame sequences with V and J called but not all clones. Of the missing ones, under half trace to an unresolved V gene in checked studies; the others have no known cause. A total of roughly 86,000 clones appear in this sample, about 91% of them only once. The ten most abundant clones make up 2.5% to 3.5% of the sample. This material consisted of CD4+ or CD8+ T cells sorted from blood, taken in a trial of the OX40 agonist ivuxolimab. Every receptor here comes from an adult with an advanced solid tumor such as melanoma, head and neck, liver or kidney cancer.

In its sample, this clone was seen once. V usage is TRBV2 and J usage is TRBJ2-3; a possible D gene is TRBD2 (6 bases). The CDR3 sequence is 15 residues long. CDR1 is SNHLY, CDR2 FYNNEI, per germline. V was clipped by 6 bases and J by 2 bases, with 15 bases between them. CDR3 DNA: TGTGCCAGCAGAGGACTACCTCCCTTCACAGATACGCAGTATTTT. Its translation is CASRGLPPFTDTQYF.

This chain uses TRBV6-1 with TRBJ2-5, with D perhaps TRBD1 (5 bases). Trimming stripped 1 base from V and 5 bases from J, with 11 bases between. Looked up from germline, CDR1 is MNHNS and CDR2 is SASEGT. This CDR3 comprises 14 residues. CDR3: CASSEGTSLETQYF. The CDR3 DNA reads TGTGCCAGCAGTGAAGGGACATCGCTCGAGACCCAGTACTTC.

This chain joins TRBV30 and TRBJ2-7; 7 bases agree with TRBD2. Germline V lookup: CDR1 GTSNPN, CDR2 SVGIG (reference sequence). V shed 2 bases and J 1 base; nucleotides not matched to a gene: 5. The CDR3 contains 14 residues. For the CDR3, the DNA is TGTGCCTGGAGTTTGAAAGCGGGGTCCTACGAGCAGTACTTC. Protein sequence: CAWSLKAGSYEQYF.